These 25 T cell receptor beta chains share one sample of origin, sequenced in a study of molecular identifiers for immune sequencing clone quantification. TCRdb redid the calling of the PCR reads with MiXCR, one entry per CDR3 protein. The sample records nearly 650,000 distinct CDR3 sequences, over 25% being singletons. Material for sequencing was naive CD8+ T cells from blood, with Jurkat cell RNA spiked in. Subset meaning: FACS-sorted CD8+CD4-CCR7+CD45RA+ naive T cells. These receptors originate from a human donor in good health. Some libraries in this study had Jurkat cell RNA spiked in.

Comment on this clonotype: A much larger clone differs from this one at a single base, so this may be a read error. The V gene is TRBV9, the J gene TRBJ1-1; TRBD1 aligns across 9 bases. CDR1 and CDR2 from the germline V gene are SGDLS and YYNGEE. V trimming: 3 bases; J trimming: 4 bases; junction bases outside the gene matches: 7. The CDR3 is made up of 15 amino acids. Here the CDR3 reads CASSGRTGASTEAFF. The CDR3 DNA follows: TGTGCCAGCAGCGGAAGGACAGGGGCGAGCACTGAAGCTTTCTTT.

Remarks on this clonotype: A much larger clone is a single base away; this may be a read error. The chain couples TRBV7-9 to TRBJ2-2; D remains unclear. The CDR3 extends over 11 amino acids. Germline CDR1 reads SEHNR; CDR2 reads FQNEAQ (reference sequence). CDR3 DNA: TGTGCCGGCAGCCCCGGTTCGGAGCTGTTTTTT. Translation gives CAGSPGSELFF.

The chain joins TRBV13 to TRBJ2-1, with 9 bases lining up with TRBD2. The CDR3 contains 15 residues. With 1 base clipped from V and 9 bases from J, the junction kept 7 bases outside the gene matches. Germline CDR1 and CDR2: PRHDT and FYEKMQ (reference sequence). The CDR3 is CASSLDGGGAGEQFF. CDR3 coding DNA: TGTGCCAGCAGCTTAGATGGCGGGGGGGCAGGTGAGCAGTTCTTC.

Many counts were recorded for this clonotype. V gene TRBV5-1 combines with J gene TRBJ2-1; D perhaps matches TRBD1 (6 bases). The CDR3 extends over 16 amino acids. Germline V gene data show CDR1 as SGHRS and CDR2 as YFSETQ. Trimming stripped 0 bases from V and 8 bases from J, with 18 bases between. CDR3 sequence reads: CASSLATGGFEDEQFF. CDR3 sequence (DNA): TGCGCCAGCAGCTTGGCCACTGGGGGCTTTGAGGATGAGCAGTTCTTC. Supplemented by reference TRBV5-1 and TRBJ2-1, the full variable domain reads KAGVTQTPRYLIKTRGQQVTLSCSPISGHRSVSWYQQTPGQGLQFLFEYFSETQRNKGNFPGRFSGRQFSNSRSEMNVSTLELGDSALYLCASSLATGGFEDEQFFGPGTRLTVL.

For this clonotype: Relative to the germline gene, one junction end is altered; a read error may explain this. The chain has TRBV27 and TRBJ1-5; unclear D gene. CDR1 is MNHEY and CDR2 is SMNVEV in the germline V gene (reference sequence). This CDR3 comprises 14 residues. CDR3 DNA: TGTGCCAGCAGCCAAACGGGCCAAAATCAGTCCCAGCATTTT. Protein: CASSQTGQNQSQHF.

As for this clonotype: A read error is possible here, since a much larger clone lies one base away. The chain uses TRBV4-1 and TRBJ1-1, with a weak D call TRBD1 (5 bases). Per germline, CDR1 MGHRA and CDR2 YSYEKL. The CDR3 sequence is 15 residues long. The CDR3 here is CASSLKPAGNTGAFF. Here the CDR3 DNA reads TGCGCCAGCAGCCTAAAACCGGCAGGGAACACTGGAGCTTTCTTT.

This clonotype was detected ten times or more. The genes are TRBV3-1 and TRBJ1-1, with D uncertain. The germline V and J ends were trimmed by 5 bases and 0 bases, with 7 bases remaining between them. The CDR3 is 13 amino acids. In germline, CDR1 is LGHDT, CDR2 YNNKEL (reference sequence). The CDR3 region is CASSRVMNTEAFF. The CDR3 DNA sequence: TGTGCCAGCAGCAGGGTTATGAACACTGAAGCTTTCTTT.

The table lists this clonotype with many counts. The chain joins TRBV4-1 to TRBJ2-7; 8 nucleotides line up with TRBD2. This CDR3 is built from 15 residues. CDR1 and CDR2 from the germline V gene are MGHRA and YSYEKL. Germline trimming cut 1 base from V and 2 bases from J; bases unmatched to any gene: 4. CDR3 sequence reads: CASSQAGGKAYEQYF. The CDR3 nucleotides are TGCGCCAGCAGCCAAGCGGGGGGGAAAGCCTACGAGCAGTACTTC.

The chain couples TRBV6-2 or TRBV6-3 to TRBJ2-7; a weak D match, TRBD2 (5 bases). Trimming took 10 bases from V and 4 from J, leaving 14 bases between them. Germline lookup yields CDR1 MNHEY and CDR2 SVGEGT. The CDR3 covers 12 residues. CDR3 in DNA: TGTGCCACCGGTGAGCGGCCATACGAGCAGTACTTC. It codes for CATGERPYEQYF.

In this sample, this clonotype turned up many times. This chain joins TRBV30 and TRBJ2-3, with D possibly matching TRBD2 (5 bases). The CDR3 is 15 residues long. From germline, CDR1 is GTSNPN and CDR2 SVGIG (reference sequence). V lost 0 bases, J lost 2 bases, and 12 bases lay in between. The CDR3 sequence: CAWSVVSGTTDTQYF. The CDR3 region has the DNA TGTGCCTGGAGTGTAGTCAGCGGTACCACAGATACGCAGTATTTT.

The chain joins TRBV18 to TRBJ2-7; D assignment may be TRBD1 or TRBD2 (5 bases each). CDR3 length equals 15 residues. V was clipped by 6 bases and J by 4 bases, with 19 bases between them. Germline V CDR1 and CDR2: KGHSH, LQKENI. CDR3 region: CASSFNGGSWYEQYF. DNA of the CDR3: TGTGCCAGCTCGTTTAATGGGGGAAGTTGGTACGAGCAGTACTTC.

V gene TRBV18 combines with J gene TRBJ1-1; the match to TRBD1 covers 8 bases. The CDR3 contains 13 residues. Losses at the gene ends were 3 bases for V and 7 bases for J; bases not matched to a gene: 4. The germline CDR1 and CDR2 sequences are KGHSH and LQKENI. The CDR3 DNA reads TGTGCCAGCTCACCGGCAGGGGGCGTTGAAGCTTTCTTT. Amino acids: CASSPAGGVEAFF.

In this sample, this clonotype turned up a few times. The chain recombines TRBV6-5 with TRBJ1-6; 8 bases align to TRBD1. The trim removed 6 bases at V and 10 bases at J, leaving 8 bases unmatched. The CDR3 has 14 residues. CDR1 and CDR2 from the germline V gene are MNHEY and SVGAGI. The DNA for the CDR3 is TGTGCCAGCAGCTTGGACAGGGCGAGGTCACCCCTCCACTTT. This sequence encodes CASSLDRARSPLHF.

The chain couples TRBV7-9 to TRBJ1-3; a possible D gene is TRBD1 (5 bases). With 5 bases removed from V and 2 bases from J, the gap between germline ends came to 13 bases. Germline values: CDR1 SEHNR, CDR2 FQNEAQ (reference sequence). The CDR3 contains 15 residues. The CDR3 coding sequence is TGTGCCAGCAGCCCATGGGCAGGGCCTGGAAACACCATATATTTT. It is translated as CASSPWAGPGNTIYF.

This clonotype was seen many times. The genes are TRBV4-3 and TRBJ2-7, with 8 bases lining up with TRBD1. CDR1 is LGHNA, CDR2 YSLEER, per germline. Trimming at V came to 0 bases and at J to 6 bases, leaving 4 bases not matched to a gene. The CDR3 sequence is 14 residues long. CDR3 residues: CASSQDTGGIEQYF. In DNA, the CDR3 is TGCGCCAGCAGCCAAGATACAGGGGGTATCGAGCAGTACTTC.

CDR3 residues: CASDRDGSNQPQHF. CDR3 DNA: TGTGCCAGTGACCGGGACGGCAGCAATCAGCCCCAGCATTTT. The chain links TRBV19 to TRBJ1-5; possible D gene TRBD1, 5 bases. V shed 8 bases and J shed 1 base, with 12 bases lying between them. The CDR3 length is 14 residues. Per the germline V gene, CDR1 is LNHDA and CDR2 is SQIVND (reference sequence). The full variable domain, in which reference TRBV19 and TRBJ1-5 provide the parts outside the CDR3, is DGGITQSPKYLFRKEGQNVTLSCEQNLNHDAMYWYRQDPGQGLRLIYYSQIVNDFQKGDIAEGYSVSREKKESFPLTVTSAQKNPTAFYLCASDRDGSNQPQHFGDGTRLSIL.

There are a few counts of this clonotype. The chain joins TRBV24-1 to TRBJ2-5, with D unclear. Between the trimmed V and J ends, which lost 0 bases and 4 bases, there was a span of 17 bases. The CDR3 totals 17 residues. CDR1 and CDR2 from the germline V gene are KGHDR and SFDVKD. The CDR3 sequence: CATSDLVSGGVGETQYF. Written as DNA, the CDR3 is TGTGCCACCAGTGATTTGGTCTCCGGCGGAGTGGGAGAGACCCAGTACTTC.

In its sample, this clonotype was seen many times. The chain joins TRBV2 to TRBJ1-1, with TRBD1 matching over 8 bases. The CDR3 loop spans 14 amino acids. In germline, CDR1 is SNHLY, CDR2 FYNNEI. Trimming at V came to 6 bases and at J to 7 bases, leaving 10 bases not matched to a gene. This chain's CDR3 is CASSDRDRKGEAFF. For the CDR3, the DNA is TGTGCCAGCAGCGACCGGGACAGGAAGGGTGAAGCTTTCTTT.

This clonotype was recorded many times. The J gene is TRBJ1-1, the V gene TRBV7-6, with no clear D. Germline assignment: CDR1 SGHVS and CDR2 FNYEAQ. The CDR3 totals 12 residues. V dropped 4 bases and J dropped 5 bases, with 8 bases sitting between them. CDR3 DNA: TGTGCCAGCAGCTCTTTGATTACTGAAGCTTTCTTT. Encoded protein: CASSSLITEAFF.

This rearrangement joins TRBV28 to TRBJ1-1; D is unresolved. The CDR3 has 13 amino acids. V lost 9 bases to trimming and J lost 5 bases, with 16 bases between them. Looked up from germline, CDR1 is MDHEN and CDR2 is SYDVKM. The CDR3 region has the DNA TGTGCCAGTTGCCGGAGTAGATCGACTGAAGCTTTCTTT. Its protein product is CASCRSRSTEAFF.

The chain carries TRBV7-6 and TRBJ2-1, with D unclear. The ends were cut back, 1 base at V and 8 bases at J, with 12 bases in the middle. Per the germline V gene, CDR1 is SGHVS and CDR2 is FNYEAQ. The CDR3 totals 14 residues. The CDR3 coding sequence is TGTGCCAGCAGCTTAGGTGTAAGGGCGGATGAGCAGTTCTTC. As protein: CASSLGVRADEQFF.

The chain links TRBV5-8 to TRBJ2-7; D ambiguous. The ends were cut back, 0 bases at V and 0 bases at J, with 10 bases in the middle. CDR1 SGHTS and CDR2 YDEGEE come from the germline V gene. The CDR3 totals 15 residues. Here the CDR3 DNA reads TGTGCCAGCAGCTTGGTTCCCAGCAGCTCCTACGAGCAGTACTTC. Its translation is CASSLVPSSSYEQYF.

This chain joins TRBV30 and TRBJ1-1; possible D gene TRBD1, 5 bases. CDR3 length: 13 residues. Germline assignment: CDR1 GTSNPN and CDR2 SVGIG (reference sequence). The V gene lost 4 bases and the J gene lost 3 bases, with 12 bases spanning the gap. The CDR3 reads CAWKMGEDTEAFF. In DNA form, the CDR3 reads TGTGCCTGGAAGATGGGGGAGGACACTGAAGCTTTCTTT.

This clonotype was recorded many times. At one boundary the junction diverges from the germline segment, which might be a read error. The CDR3 protein is CASSLAGSYEQYF. The CDR3 region has the DNA TGTGCCAGCAGTTTAGCAGGGAGCTACGAGCAGTACTTC. This chain connects TRBV5-1 to TRBJ2-7; D possibly uses TRBD1 or TRBD2 (5 bases each). This CDR3 contains 13 residues. Germline V gives CDR1 SGHRS, CDR2 YFSETQ. Full variable domain (outside the CDR3, taken from reference TRBV5-1 and TRBJ2-7): KAGVTQTPRYLIKTRGQQVTLSCSPISGHRSVSWYQQTPGQGLQFLFEYFSETQRNKGNFPGRFSGRQFSNSRSEMNVSTLELGDSALYLCASSLAGSYEQYFGPGTRLTVT.

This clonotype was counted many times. CDR3 DNA: TGTGCCAGCAGCACCGGTCCCGGCACTGAAGCTTTCTTT. It is translated as CASSTGPGTEAFF. The chain links TRBV7-7 to TRBJ1-1; no definite D call. With 5 bases removed from V and 4 bases from J, the gap between germline ends came to 11 bases. Germline V gene lookup returns CDR1 SSHAT and CDR2 FNYEAQ (reference sequence). This CDR3 has 13 residues.